The 20 T cell receptor beta chains reported below all come from one sample, sequenced in a study of T cell responses to AZD1222 COVID-19 vaccine. Assay: immunoSEQ multiplex PCR; the TCRdb copy retains only in-frame clones and omits some. Of around 120,000 clones in the sample, approximately 86% were seen once. The sequencing here drew on peripheral blood, taken on day 0 of AZD1222 vaccination. These receptors were obtained from an adult in good health.

The V gene is TRBV27, the J gene TRBJ2-3; D is uncertain. The CDR3 totals 11 residues. The V and J ends lost 4 bases and 4 bases respectively, with 3 bases between them. Germline values: CDR1 MNHEY, CDR2 SMNVEV (reference sequence). CDR3 loop: CASSSADTQYF. The CDR3, as DNA: TGTGCCAGCAGTTCGGCAGATACGCAGTATTTT.

The J gene is TRBJ2-7, the V gene TRBV12-3 or TRBV12-4; the match to TRBD1 covers 7 bases. CDR3 size: 13 residues. V shed 6 bases, J shed 7 bases, and the junction held 9 bases outside the gene matches. The CDR3 sequence: CASSQDRWREQYF. CDR3 nucleotides: TGTGCCAGCAGCCAGGACAGGTGGAGGGAGCAGTACTTC.

This chain connects TRBV28 to TRBJ2-3, with D uncertain. The CDR3 extends over 13 amino acids. Germline values: CDR1 MDHEN, CDR2 SYDVKM. Trimming left V 5 bases short and J 4 bases short, with 10 bases between. The CDR3: CASSLISPDTQYF. The CDR3 DNA sequence: TGTGCCAGCAGTCTTATCAGTCCAGATACGCAGTATTTT.

This chain connects TRBV5-1 to TRBJ2-7; maybe TRBD1 (6 bases). V lost 4 bases and J lost 3, with 20 bases in between. Looked up from germline, CDR1 is SGHRS and CDR2 is YFSETQ. This CDR3 contains 16 residues. The CDR3 nucleotides are TGCGCCAGCAGCCTAATTCACAGGGATAATTTCTACGAGCAGTACTTC. Translation: CASSLIHRDNFYEQYF.

The CDR3 loop is CSVHFMNTEAFF. CDR3 DNA: TGCAGCGTTCATTTCATGAACACTGAAGCTTTCTTT. The chain links TRBV29-1 to TRBJ1-1; D uncertain. V lost 5 bases and J lost 0, with 7 bases in between. The CDR3 is made up of 12 amino acids. Germline CDR1 reads SQVTM; CDR2 reads ANQGSEA.

This chain joins TRBV19 and TRBJ2-3; D is undetermined. The V end lost 5 bases, the J end lost 2 bases, and 8 bases lay between the germline ends. The CDR3 sequence is 13 residues long. Germline loops: CDR1 LNHDA, CDR2 SQIVND (reference sequence). DNA of the CDR3: TGTGCCAGTAGTTTTGCTGTCACAGATACGCAGTATTTT. It codes for CASSFAVTDTQYF.

The gene calls are TRBV9 and TRBJ2-1; TRBD2 matches at 11 bases. Trimming took 4 bases from V and 2 from J; bases not matched to a gene: 2. This CDR3 comprises 15 residues. Per germline, CDR1 SGDLS and CDR2 YYNGEE. The CDR3 DNA is TGTGCCAGCAGCCGTAGCGGGAGGGCCTACAATGAGCAGTTCTTC. Residues: CASSRSGRAYNEQFF.

The rearrangement joins TRBV2 to TRBJ2-7; 8 bases fit TRBD1. The CDR3 has 14 amino acids. V dropped 6 bases and J dropped 4; count of bases not matched to a gene: 8. Germline CDR1 SNHLY, CDR2 FYNNEI. CDR3 sequence reads: CASSHTGGGYEQYF. CDR3 DNA sequence: TGTGCCAGCAGCCACACAGGGGGTGGGTACGAGCAGTACTTC.

The J gene is TRBJ1-3, the V gene TRBV18, with D hard to call. CDR3 length: 15 amino acids. Germline CDR1 and CDR2: KGHSH and LQKENI. Trimming stripped 3 bases from V and 0 bases from J, with 9 bases between. CDR3 DNA: TGTGCCAGCTCACCCGCGGTCAGCTCTGGAAACACCATATATTTT. It encodes CASSPAVSSGNTIYF.

The chain has TRBV9 and TRBJ1-3, with D possibly being TRBD1 (5 bases). CDR1 SGDLS and CDR2 YYNGEE come from the germline V gene. V lost 4 bases and J lost 0, with 11 bases in between. This CDR3 has 15 amino acids. This CDR3 is CASSSDGGSGNTIYF. The DNA for the CDR3 is TGTGCCAGCAGCTCGGACGGGGGCTCTGGAAACACCATATATTTT.

The chain is built from TRBV9 and TRBJ2-3; D may be TRBD2 (5 bases). V was clipped by 2 bases and J by 10 bases, with 14 bases between them. Germline V gives CDR1 SGDLS, CDR2 YYNGEE. CDR3 length: 13 amino acids. The CDR3 DNA follows: TGTGCCAGCAGCGTCGCAGGCGGAGGTGCGCAGTATTTT. It translates to CASSVAGGGAQYF.

The chain has TRBV6-1 and TRBJ2-7; D gene unclear. This CDR3 comprises 12 residues. Germline V lookup: CDR1 MNHNS, CDR2 SASEGT. V lost 2 bases, J lost 4 bases, and 6 bases lay in between. CDR3 in amino acids: CASSESQYEQYF. The CDR3 coding sequence is TGTGCCAGCAGTGAATCTCAATACGAGCAGTACTTC.

This chain connects TRBV19 to TRBJ1-5; the match to TRBD1 covers 10 bases. The J segment lost 0 bases and the V segment lost 7 bases, leaving 6 bases of the junction unmatched. CDR3 length: 16 residues. The germline CDR1 and CDR2 sequences are LNHDA and SQIVND (reference sequence). The CDR3 sequence: CASKGTGAHSNQPQHF. The CDR3 DNA follows: TGTGCCAGTAAAGGGACAGGGGCCCATAGCAATCAGCCCCAGCATTTT.

The chain combines TRBV18 with TRBJ2-1, with 7 bases matching TRBD2. The CDR3 spans 17 residues. Trimming at V came to 1 base and at J to 0 bases, leaving 6 bases not matched to a gene. Germline CDR1 KGHSH, CDR2 LQKENI. The CDR3 DNA follows: TGTGCCAGCTCACCACTCCCTGGCGGGAGCTCCTACAATGAGCAGTTCTTC. Its protein is CASSPLPGGSSYNEQFF. The whole variable domain, remainder taken from reference TRBV18 and TRBJ2-1, is NAGVMQNPRHLVRRRGQEARLRCSPMKGHSHVYWYRQLPEEGLKFMVYLQKENIIDESGMPKERFSAEFPKEGPSILRIQQVVRGDSAAYFCASSPLPGGSSYNEQFFGPGTRLTVL.

The rearrangement joins TRBV19 to TRBJ1-3; a possible D gene is TRBD1 (6 bases). CDR1 and CDR2 from the germline V gene are LNHDA and SQIVND (reference sequence). The length of the CDR3 is 17 residues. V was pared by 6 bases and J by 2 bases, with 20 bases between. The CDR3 protein is CASSTRGWGPAGNTIYF. CDR3 bases: TGTGCCAGTAGCACCCGGGGGTGGGGGCCTGCTGGAAACACCATATATTTT.

The genes are TRBV3-1 (or the pseudogene TRBV3-2) and TRBJ2-5; maybe TRBD1 (5 bases). CDR3 length: 14 amino acids. V lost 2 bases, J lost 5 bases, and 12 bases lay in between. CDR1 and CDR2 (germline): LGHDT, YNNKEL (reference sequence). The CDR3 region has the DNA TGTGCCAGCAGCCAATTAGGGGAATGGGAGACCCAGTACTTC. Residues: CASSQLGEWETQYF.

The chain couples TRBV5-1 to TRBJ2-1, with a tentative D call TRBD2 (6 bases). This CDR3 contains 15 residues. Germline CDR1 reads SGHRS; CDR2 reads YFSETQ. With 4 bases removed from V and 0 bases from J, the gap between germline ends came to 11 bases. The CDR3: CASSIRRDSYNEQFF. DNA for the CDR3: TGCGCCAGCAGCATCAGGAGGGACTCCTACAATGAGCAGTTCTTC.

The genes are TRBV5-8 and TRBJ1-2; D is ambiguous. The CDR3 is 12 residues long. Germline V CDR1 and CDR2: SGHTS, YDEGEE. Trimming took off 4 bases at V and 7 bases at J, with 11 bases between the two ends. CDR3 sequence reads: CASSPPTAGYTF. CDR3 coding DNA: TGTGCCAGCAGCCCCCCGACGGCTGGCTACACCTTC.

The DNA of the CDR3 is TGTGCCAGCAGCTTGACAGCCTACGAGCAGTACTTC. Protein: CASSLTAYEQYF. The chain uses TRBV7-8 and TRBJ2-7; D might be TRBD1 (5 bases). Deletions cut 3 bases from V and 2 bases from J, with 5 bases between. The CDR3 runs 12 residues. Germline V lookup: CDR1 SGHVS, CDR2 FQNEAQ.

The chain links TRBV7-8 to TRBJ1-6; 7 bases align to TRBD1. Trimming cost V 5 bases and J 10 bases; bases outside gene matches: 8. CDR1 and CDR2 from the germline V gene are SGHVS and FQNEAQ. CDR3 length equals 14 residues. The CDR3 loop reads CASSMDRSRSPLHF. In DNA, the CDR3 is TGTGCCAGCAGCATGGACAGGAGTCGCTCACCCCTCCACTTT.